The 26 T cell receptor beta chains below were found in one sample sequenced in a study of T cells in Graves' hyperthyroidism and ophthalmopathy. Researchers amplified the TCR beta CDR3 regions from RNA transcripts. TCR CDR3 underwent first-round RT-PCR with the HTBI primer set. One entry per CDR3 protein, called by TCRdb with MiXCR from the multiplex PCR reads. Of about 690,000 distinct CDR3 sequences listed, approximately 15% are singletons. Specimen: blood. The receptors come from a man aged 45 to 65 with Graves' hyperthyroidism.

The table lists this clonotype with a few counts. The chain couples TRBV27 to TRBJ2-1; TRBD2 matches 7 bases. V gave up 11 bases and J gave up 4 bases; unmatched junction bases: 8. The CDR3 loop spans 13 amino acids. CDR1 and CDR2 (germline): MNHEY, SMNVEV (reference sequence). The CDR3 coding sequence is TGTGCCGTGGGGCTAGCGGAGTACAATGAGCAGTTCTTC. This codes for CAVGLAEYNEQFF.

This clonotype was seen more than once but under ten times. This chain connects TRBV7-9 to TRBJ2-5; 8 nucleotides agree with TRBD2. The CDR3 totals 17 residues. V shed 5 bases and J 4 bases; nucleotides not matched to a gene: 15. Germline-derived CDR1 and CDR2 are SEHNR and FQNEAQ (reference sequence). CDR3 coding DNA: TGTGCCAGCAGCCCAACGATGACGGGAGGGATCGGAGAGACCCAGTACTTC. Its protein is CASSPTMTGGIGETQYF.

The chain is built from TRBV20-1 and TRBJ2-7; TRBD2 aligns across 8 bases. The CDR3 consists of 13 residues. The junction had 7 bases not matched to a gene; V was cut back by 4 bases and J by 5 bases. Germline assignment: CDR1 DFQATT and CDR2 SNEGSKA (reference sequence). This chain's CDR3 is CSAMSGSKNEQYF. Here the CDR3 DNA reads TGCAGTGCTATGAGCGGGAGTAAGAACGAGCAGTACTTC.

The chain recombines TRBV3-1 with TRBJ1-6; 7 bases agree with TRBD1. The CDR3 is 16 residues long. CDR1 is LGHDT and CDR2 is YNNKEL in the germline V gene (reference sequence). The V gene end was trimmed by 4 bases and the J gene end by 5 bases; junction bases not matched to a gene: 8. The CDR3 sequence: CASSPRDRGDNSPLHF. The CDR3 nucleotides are TGTGCCAGCAGCCCCCGGGACAGAGGGGATAATTCACCCCTCCACTTT.

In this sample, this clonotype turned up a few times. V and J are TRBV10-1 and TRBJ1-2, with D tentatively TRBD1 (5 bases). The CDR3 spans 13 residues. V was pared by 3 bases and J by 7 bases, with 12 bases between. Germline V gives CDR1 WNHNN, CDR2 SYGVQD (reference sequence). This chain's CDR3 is CASSDPGFVGYTF. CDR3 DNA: TGCGCCAGCAGTGATCCAGGGTTTGTTGGCTACACCTTC.

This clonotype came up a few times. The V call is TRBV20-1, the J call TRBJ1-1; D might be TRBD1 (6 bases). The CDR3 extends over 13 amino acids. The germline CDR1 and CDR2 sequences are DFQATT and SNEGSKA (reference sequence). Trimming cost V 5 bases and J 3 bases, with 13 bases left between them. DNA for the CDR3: TGCAGTGCTCTGGGGGGGGCCGACACTGAAGCTTTCTTT. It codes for CSALGGADTEAFF.

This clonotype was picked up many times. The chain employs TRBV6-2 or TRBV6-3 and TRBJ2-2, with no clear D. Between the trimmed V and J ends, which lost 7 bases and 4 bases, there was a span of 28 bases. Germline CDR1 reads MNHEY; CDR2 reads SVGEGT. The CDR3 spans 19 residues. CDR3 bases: TGTGCCAGCACCAATTTTTGGTACACCGGAGAGCTGTCCACCGGGGAGCTGTTTTTT. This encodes CASTNFWYTGELSTGELFF.

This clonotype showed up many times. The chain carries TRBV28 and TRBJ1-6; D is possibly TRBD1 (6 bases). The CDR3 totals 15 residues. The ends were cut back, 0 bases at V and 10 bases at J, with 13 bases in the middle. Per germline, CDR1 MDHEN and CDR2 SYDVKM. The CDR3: CASSLWGGPGSPLHF. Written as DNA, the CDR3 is TGTGCCAGCAGTTTATGGGGGGGGCCGGGGTCACCCCTCCACTTT.

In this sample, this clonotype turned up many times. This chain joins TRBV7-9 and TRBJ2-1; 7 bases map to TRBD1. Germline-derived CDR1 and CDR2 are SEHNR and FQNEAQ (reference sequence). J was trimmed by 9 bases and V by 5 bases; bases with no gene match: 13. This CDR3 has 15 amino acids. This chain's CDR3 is CASSPGQLAFLEQFF. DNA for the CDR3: TGTGCCAGCAGCCCGGGACAGTTGGCATTCCTTGAGCAGTTCTTC.

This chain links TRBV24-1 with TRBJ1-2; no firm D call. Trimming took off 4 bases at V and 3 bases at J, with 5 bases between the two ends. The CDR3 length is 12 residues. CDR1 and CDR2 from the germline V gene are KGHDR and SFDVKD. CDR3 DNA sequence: TGTGCCACCAGTGAAGCAGACTATGGCTACACCTTC. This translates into CATSEADYGYTF.

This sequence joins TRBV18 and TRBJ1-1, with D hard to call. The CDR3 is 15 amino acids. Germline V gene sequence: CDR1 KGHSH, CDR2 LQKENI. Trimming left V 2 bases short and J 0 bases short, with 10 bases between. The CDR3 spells CASSPWSPMNTEAFF. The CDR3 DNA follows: TGTGCCAGCTCACCATGGAGCCCCATGAACACTGAAGCTTTCTTT.

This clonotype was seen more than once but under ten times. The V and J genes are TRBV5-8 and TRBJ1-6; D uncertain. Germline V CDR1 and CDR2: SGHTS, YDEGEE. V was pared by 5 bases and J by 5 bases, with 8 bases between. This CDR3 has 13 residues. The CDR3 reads CASRLIDNSPLHF. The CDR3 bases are TGTGCCAGCAGGCTCATCGATAATTCACCCCTCCACTTT.

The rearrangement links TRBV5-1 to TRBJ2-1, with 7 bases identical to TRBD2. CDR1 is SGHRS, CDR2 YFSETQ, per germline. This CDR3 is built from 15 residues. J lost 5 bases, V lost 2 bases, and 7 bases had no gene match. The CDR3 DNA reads TGCGCCAGCAGCTTTGAGCGGGACGGCGACAATGAGCAGTTCTTC. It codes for CASSFERDGDNEQFF. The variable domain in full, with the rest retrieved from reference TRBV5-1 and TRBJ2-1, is KAGVTQTPRYLIKTRGQQVTLSCSPISGHRSVSWYQQTPGQGLQFLFEYFSETQRNKGNFPGRFSGRQFSNSRSEMNVSTLELGDSALYLCASSFERDGDNEQFFGPGTRLTVL.

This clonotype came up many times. The CDR3 spells CASSLASQGRSPLHF. The CDR3 DNA sequence: TGTGCCAGCAGCTTAGCCTCACAGGGCAGGTCACCCCTCCACTTT. This chain joins TRBV7-2 and TRBJ1-6, with D perhaps TRBD1 (6 bases). Germline CDR1 and CDR2: SGHTA and FQGNSA. Between the trimmed V and J ends, which lost 0 bases and 10 bases, there was a span of 13 bases. This CDR3 comprises 15 residues.

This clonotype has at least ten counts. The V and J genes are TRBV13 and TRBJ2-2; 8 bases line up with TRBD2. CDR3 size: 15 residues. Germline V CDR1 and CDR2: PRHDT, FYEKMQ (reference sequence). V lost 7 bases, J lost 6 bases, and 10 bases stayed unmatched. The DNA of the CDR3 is TGTGCCAGCATCTCACAGGGACTAGTCCCCGGGGAGCTGTTTTTT. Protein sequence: CASISQGLVPGELFF.

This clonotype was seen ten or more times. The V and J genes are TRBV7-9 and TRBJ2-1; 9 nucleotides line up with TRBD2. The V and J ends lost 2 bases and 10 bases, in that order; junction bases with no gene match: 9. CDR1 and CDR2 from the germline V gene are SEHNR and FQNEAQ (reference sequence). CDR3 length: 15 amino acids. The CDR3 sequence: CASSLLAGVSGEQFF. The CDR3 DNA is TGTGCCAGCAGCTTATTAGCGGGAGTGTCGGGGGAGCAGTTCTTC.

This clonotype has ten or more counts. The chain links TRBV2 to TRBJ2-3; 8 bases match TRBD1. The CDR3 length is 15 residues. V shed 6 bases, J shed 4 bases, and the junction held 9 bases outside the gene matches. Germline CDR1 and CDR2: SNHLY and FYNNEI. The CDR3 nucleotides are TGTGCCAGCAGGACTTCCGGGACAGGCGCAGATACGCAGTATTTT. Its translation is CASRTSGTGADTQYF.

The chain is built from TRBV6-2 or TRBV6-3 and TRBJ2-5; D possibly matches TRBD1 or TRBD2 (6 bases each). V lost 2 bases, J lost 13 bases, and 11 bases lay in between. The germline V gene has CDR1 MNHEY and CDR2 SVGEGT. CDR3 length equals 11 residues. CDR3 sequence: CASSYGGPPYF. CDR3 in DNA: TGTGCCAGCAGTTACGGGGGGCCCCCGTACTTC.

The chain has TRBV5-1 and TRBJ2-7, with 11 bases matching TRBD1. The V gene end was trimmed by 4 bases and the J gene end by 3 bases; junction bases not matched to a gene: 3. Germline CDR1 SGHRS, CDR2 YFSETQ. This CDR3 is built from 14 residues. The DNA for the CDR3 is TGCGCCAGCAGCATGGGACAGGGGGTCTACGAGCAGTACTTC. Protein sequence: CASSMGQGVYEQYF. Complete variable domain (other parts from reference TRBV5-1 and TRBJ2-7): KAGVTQTPRYLIKTRGQQVTLSCSPISGHRSVSWYQQTPGQGLQFLFEYFSETQRNKGNFPGRFSGRQFSNSRSEMNVSTLELGDSALYLCASSMGQGVYEQYFGPGTRLTVT.

The CDR3 sequence: CAISESWAGSTDTQYF. The DNA for the CDR3 is TGTGCCATCAGTGAGTCGTGGGCGGGAAGCACAGATACGCAGTATTTT. The gene calls are TRBV10-3 and TRBJ2-3; possibly TRBD2 for D (6 bases). Looked up from germline, CDR1 is ENHRY and CDR2 is SYGVKD. The CDR3 loop spans 16 amino acids. V lost 0 bases and J lost 0, with 10 bases in between.

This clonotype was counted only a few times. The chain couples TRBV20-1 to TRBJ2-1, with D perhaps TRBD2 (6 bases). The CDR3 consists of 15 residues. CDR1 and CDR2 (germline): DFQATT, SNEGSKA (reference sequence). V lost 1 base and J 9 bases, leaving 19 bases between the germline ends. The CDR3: CSARVGGSAFGEQFF. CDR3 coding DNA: TGCAGTGCTAGAGTGGGGGGTTCAGCATTCGGTGAGCAGTTCTTC.

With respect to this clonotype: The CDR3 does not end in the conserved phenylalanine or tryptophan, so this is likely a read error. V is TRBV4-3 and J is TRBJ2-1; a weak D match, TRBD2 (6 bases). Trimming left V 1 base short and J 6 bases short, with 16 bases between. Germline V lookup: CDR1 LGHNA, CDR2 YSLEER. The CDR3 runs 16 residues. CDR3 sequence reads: CASSQAGSGVSNEQFS. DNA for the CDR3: TGCGCCAGCAGCCAAGCAGGTAGCGGTGTATCCAATGAGCAGTTCTCC.

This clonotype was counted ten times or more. The CDR3, as DNA: TGTGCCACCGGGACTAGCGGAGCAGGCAGCTCCTACGAGCAGTACTTC. Its protein product is CATGTSGAGSSYEQYF. V usage is TRBV28 and J usage is TRBJ2-7; 11 bases line up with TRBD2. From germline, CDR1 is MDHEN and CDR2 SYDVKM. The CDR3 covers 16 residues. V gave up 10 bases and J gave up 0 bases; unmatched junction bases: 11.

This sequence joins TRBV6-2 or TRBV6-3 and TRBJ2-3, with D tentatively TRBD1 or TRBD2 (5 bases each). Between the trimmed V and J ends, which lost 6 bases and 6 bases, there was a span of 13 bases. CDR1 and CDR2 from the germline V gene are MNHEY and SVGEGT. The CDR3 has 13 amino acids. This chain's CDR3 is CASRAVGEDTQYF. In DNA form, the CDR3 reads TGTGCCAGCAGGGCGGTAGGGGAGGATACGCAGTATTTT.

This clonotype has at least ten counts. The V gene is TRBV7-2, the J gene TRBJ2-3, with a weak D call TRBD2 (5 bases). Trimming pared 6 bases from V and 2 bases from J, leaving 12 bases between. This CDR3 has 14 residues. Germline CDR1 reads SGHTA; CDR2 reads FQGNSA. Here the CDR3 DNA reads TGTGCCAGCAGTCCGGGGTCCATCACAGATACGCAGTATTTT. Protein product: CASSPGSITDTQYF.

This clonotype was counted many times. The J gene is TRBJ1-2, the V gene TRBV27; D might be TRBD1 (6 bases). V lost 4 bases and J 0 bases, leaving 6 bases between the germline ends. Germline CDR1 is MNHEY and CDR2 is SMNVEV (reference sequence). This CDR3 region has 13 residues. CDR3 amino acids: CASSWTANYGYTF. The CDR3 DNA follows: TGTGCCAGCAGTTGGACAGCTAACTATGGCTACACCTTC.